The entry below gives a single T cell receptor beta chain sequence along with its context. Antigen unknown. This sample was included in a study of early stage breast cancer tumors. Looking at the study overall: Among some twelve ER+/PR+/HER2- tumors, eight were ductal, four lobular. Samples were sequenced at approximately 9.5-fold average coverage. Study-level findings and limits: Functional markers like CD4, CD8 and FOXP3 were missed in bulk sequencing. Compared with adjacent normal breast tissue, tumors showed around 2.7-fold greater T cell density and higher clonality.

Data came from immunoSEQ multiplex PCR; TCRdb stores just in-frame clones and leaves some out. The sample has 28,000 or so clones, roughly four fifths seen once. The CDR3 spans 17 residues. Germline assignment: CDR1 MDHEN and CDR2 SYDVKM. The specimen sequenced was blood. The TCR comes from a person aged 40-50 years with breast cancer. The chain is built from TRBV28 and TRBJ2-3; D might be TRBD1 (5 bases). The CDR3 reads CATIPPQGITSTDTQYF. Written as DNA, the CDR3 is TGTGCTACGATCCCACCGCAGGGAATTACTAGCACAGATACGCAGTATTTT.